These T cell receptor beta chains were read from a single sample in a study of ipilimumab plus nivolumab after autologous stem cell transplantation. Here immunoSEQ multiplex PCR was the method, and the copy in TCRdb shows in-frame clones only, minus some. The sample records about 84,000 clones, around 80% being singletons. Material: PBMCs, obtained in a trial of ipilimumab plus nivolumab as post-transplant consolidation. These receptors were obtained from a male donor with diffuse large B-cell lymphoma. Both conserved end residues are part of each CDR3. The D gene is left open where the match is weak. Only some rows state a clone size, as once, few, many or a class for expanded clones.

CDR3aa: CASSVDTQYF; CDR3nt: TGTGCCAGCAGTGTTGATACGCAGTATTTT; len: 10; abundance: .; v_gene: TRBV2; j_gene: TRBJ2-3; d_gene: .
CDR3aa: CASSLSSLGMNTEAFF; CDR3nt: TGTGCCAGCAGCTTATCGAGTCTCGGGATGAACACTGAAGCTTTCTTT; len: 16; abundance: .; v_gene: TRBV7-8; j_gene: TRBJ1-1; d_gene: .
CDR3aa: CASSRTGDEQYF; CDR3nt: TGTGCCAGCAGCCGGACAGGGGACGAGCAGTACTTC; len: 12; abundance: .; v_gene: TRBV6-6; j_gene: TRBJ2-7; d_gene: TRBD1
CDR3aa: CASSLLDSYGYTF; CDR3nt: TGTGCCAGTAGTCTACTCGACTCGTATGGCTACACCTTC; len: 13; abundance: .; v_gene: TRBV19; j_gene: TRBJ1-2; d_gene: .
CDR3aa: CASSAGLAGAQETQYF; CDR3nt: TGTGCCAGCAGCGCCGGACTAGCGGGGGCCCAAGAGACCCAGTACTTC; len: 16; abundance: .; v_gene: TRBV9; j_gene: TRBJ2-5; d_gene: TRBD2
CDR3aa: CASSLTTISRTSGDEQFF; CDR3nt: TGTGCCAGCAGCTTAACCACTATCTCACGGACTAGCGGGGATGAGCAGTTCTTC; len: 18; abundance: .; v_gene: TRBV7-2; j_gene: TRBJ2-1; d_gene: TRBD2
CDR3aa: CASSLGGRTDTQYF; CDR3nt: TGTGCCAGCAGTCTCGGGGGGCGCACAGATACGCAGTATTTT; len: 14; abundance: .; v_gene: TRBV6-5; j_gene: TRBJ2-3; d_gene: .
CDR3aa: CATQGNSGNTIYF; CDR3nt: TGTGCCACCCAGGGGAACTCTGGAAACACCATATATTTT; len: 13; abundance: .; v_gene: TRBV10-3; j_gene: TRBJ1-3; d_gene: .
CDR3aa: CAWSPAATQETQYF; CDR3nt: TGTGCCTGGAGTCCGGCAGCAACACAAGAGACCCAGTACTTC; len: 14; abundance: .; v_gene: TRBV30; j_gene: TRBJ2-5; d_gene: .
CDR3aa: CASSPPGPGGYTF; CDR3nt: TGTGCCAGCTCACCACCGGGACCAGGTGGCTACACCTTC; len: 13; abundance: .; v_gene: TRBV18; j_gene: TRBJ1-2; d_gene: .
CDR3aa: CASSGERRDSPLHF; CDR3nt: TGTGCCAGCAGCGGGGAGAGAAGAGATTCACCCCTCCACTTT; len: 14; abundance: .; v_gene: TRBV6-6; j_gene: TRBJ1-6; d_gene: .
CDR3aa: CASSFPGPYEQYF; CDR3nt: TGTGCCAGCAGCTTCCCAGGTCCCTACGAGCAGTACTTC; len: 13; abundance: few; v_gene: TRBV11-2; j_gene: TRBJ2-7; d_gene: .
CDR3aa: CASSQDRPGQGPQHF; CDR3nt: TGTGCCAGCAGCCAAGATCGTCCAGGACAGGGCCCCCAGCATTTT; len: 15; abundance: .; v_gene: TRBV4-2; j_gene: TRBJ1-5; d_gene: TRBD1
CDR3aa: CASSLLGDGQETQYF; CDR3nt: TGTGCCAGCAGCTTGCTCGGGGACGGTCAAGAGACCCAGTACTTC; len: 15; abundance: .; v_gene: TRBV5-4; j_gene: TRBJ2-5; d_gene: .
CDR3aa: CASSSLMKDTQYF; CDR3nt: TGTGCCAGCAGCTCTTTAATGAAGGATACGCAGTATTTT; len: 13; abundance: .; v_gene: TRBV7-2; j_gene: TRBJ2-3; d_gene: .
CDR3aa: CASSYSHGANYGYTF; CDR3nt: TGTGCCAGCAGTTACTCTCACGGGGCTAACTATGGCTACACCTTC; len: 15; abundance: .; v_gene: TRBV6-6; j_gene: TRBJ1-2; d_gene: .
CDR3aa: CASSLTGPDTQYF; CDR3nt: TGTGCCAGCAGCTTAACCGGGCCAGATACGCAGTATTTT; len: 13; abundance: .; v_gene: TRBV7-3; j_gene: TRBJ2-3; d_gene: .
CDR3aa: CASMDLEAFF; CDR3nt: TGTGCCAGCATGGACTTGGAAGCTTTCTTT; len: 10; abundance: .; v_gene: TRBV6-6; j_gene: TRBJ1-1; d_gene: .
CDR3aa: CASSVLSSNDGYTF; CDR3nt: TGTGCCAGCAGCGTCCTCTCCAGCAATGATGGCTACACCTTC; len: 14; abundance: .; v_gene: TRBV9; j_gene: TRBJ1-2; d_gene: .
CDR3aa: CASSPRDRVDEKLFF; CDR3nt: TGTGCCAGCAGCCCCCGGGACAGGGTCGATGAAAAACTGTTTTTT; len: 15; abundance: .; v_gene: TRBV5-5; j_gene: TRBJ1-4; d_gene: TRBD1
CDR3aa: CASSEAGSYGYTF; CDR3nt: TGTGCCAGCAGTGAGGCTGGGAGCTATGGCTACACCTTC; len: 13; abundance: .; v_gene: TRBV2; j_gene: TRBJ1-2; d_gene: .
CDR3aa: CASSLATSGGNNEQFF; CDR3nt: TGCGCCAGCAGCTTGGCTACTAGCGGGGGGAACAATGAGCAGTTCTTC; len: 16; abundance: .; v_gene: TRBV5-1; j_gene: TRBJ2-1; d_gene: TRBD2
CDR3aa: CASTGWGGSDTQYF; CDR3nt: TGTGCCAGCACCGGGTGGGGGGGCTCAGATACGCAGTATTTT; len: 14; abundance: .; v_gene: TRBV27; j_gene: TRBJ2-3; d_gene: .
CDR3aa: CASSSGLYGYTF; CDR3nt: TGTGCCAGCAGCTCCGGACTCTATGGCTACACCTTC; len: 12; abundance: .; v_gene: TRBV7-8; j_gene: TRBJ1-2; d_gene: .
CDR3aa: CASSFSTGVNIQYF; CDR3nt: TGTGCCAGTAGTTTCTCAACCGGGGTAAACATTCAGTACTTC; len: 14; abundance: .; v_gene: TRBV19; j_gene: TRBJ2-4; d_gene: .
CDR3aa: CASSQDPGRGAYEQYF; CDR3nt: TGCGCCAGCAGCCAAGATCCGGGACGGGGGGCCTACGAGCAGTACTTC; len: 16; abundance: .; v_gene: TRBV4-1; j_gene: TRBJ2-7; d_gene: TRBD2
CDR3aa: CASSGNSYNEQFF; CDR3nt: TGCGCCAGCAGTGGTAACTCCTACAATGAGCAGTTCTTC; len: 13; abundance: .; v_gene: TRBV10-1; j_gene: TRBJ2-1; d_gene: .
CDR3aa: CASSPQGNQPQHF; CDR3nt: TGTGCCAGCAGCCCCCAAGGGAATCAGCCCCAGCATTTT; len: 13; abundance: .; v_gene: TRBV7-2; j_gene: TRBJ1-5; d_gene: .
CDR3aa: CASSVGQIYF; CDR3nt: TGTGCCAGCAGCGTAGGACAGATATACTTC; len: 10; abundance: .; v_gene: TRBV7-2; j_gene: TRBJ1-2; d_gene: .
CDR3aa: CASSLAVGTQYF; CDR3nt: TGTGCCAGCAGTCTGGCAGTAGGAACGCAGTATTTT; len: 12; abundance: .; v_gene: TRBV5-4; j_gene: TRBJ2-3; d_gene: .
CDR3aa: CASSPLGRDNSPLHF; CDR3nt: TGCGCCAGCAGCCCCTTGGGTCGAGATAATTCACCCCTCCACTTT; len: 15; abundance: few; v_gene: TRBV23-1; j_gene: TRBJ1-6; d_gene: .
CDR3aa: CASSQEYGYTF; CDR3nt: TGTGCCAGCAGTCAGGAATATGGCTACACCTTC; len: 11; abundance: .; v_gene: TRBV6-6; j_gene: TRBJ1-2; d_gene: .
CDR3aa: CASRTRDRAAQYF; CDR3nt: TGTGCCAGCCGAACCCGGGACAGGGCGGCGCAGTATTTT; len: 13; abundance: .; v_gene: TRBV19; j_gene: TRBJ2-3; d_gene: TRBD1
CDR3aa: CASGSWAKGVETQYF; CDR3nt: TGTGCTAGTGGGAGTTGGGCTAAGGGGGTAGAGACCCAGTACTTC; len: 15; abundance: .; v_gene: TRBV12-5; j_gene: TRBJ2-5; d_gene: .
CDR3aa: CASSSPGGILSYNEQFF; CDR3nt: TGTGCCAGCAGTTCACCGGGCGGGATACTCTCCTACAATGAGCAGTTCTTC; len: 17; abundance: .; v_gene: TRBV11-2; j_gene: TRBJ2-1; d_gene: .
CDR3aa: CASSAGHGGYPYGYTF; CDR3nt: TGTGCCAGCAGTGCCGGACACGGTGGGTACCCCTATGGCTACACCTTC; len: 16; abundance: .; v_gene: TRBV27; j_gene: TRBJ1-2; d_gene: .
CDR3aa: CASSRGTGEGTEAFF; CDR3nt: TGCGCCAGCAGCAGGGGGACAGGGGAGGGCACTGAAGCTTTCTTT; len: 15; abundance: .; v_gene: TRBV5-1; j_gene: TRBJ1-1; d_gene: TRBD1
CDR3aa: CASSVTAGGGPRELFF; CDR3nt: TGTGCCAGCAGCGTAACCGCAGGGGGCGGACCTCGGGAGCTGTTTTTT; len: 16; abundance: .; v_gene: TRBV9; j_gene: TRBJ2-2; d_gene: TRBD1
CDR3aa: CASSFRAGLNTEAFF; CDR3nt: TGTGCCAGCAGCTTCCGGGCAGGATTGAACACTGAAGCTTTCTTT; len: 15; abundance: .; v_gene: TRBV5-6; j_gene: TRBJ1-1; d_gene: .
CDR3aa: CASSQDLVGSYEQYF; CDR3nt: TGTGCCAGCAGCCAAGATTTAGTGGGATCCTACGAGCAGTACTTC; len: 15; abundance: .; v_gene: TRBV4-2; j_gene: TRBJ2-7; d_gene: .
CDR3aa: CASSQGDRDGYTF; CDR3nt: TGCGCCAGCAGCCAAGGAGACAGGGATGGCTACACCTTC; len: 13; abundance: few; v_gene: TRBV4-1; j_gene: TRBJ1-2; d_gene: TRBD1
CDR3aa: CASSPGINEKLFF; CDR3nt: TGTGCCAGCTCACCAGGAATCAATGAAAAACTGTTTTTT; len: 13; abundance: .; v_gene: TRBV18; j_gene: TRBJ1-4; d_gene: .
CDR3aa: CASSPSAGRRGSTDTQYF; CDR3nt: TGTGCCAGCTCACCCTCTGCGGGACGGAGGGGAAGCACAGATACGCAGTATTTT; len: 18; abundance: .; v_gene: TRBV18; j_gene: TRBJ2-3; d_gene: .
CDR3aa: CATSRPGRGNEQFF; CDR3nt: TGTGCCACCTCCCGCCCTGGGAGGGGGAATGAGCAGTTCTTC; len: 14; abundance: few; v_gene: TRBV2; j_gene: TRBJ2-1; d_gene: .
CDR3aa: CASSPGLALSTDTQYF; CDR3nt: TGTGCCAGCAGCCCGGGACTAGCGCTTAGCACAGATACGCAGTATTTT; len: 16; abundance: .; v_gene: TRBV7-9; j_gene: TRBJ2-3; d_gene: TRBD2
CDR3aa: CATADRFYEQYF; CDR3nt: TGTGCCACCGCTGACCGGTTCTACGAGCAGTACTTC; len: 12; abundance: .; v_gene: TRBV10-3; j_gene: TRBJ2-7; d_gene: .
CDR3aa: CASSQEGPGAYNEQFF; CDR3nt: TGCGCCAGCAGCCAAGAAGGGCCAGGGGCCTACAATGAGCAGTTCTTC; len: 16; abundance: once; v_gene: TRBV4-3; j_gene: TRBJ2-1; d_gene: .
CDR3aa: CASSSRDYVLETQYF; CDR3nt: TGTGCCAGCAGCTCTAGGGACTACGTTCTGGAGACCCAGTACTTC; len: 15; abundance: .; v_gene: TRBV5-5; j_gene: TRBJ2-5; d_gene: TRBD2
CDR3aa: CASRPAGGGTGELFF; CDR3nt: TGCGCCAGCAGGCCAGCGGGGGGAGGGACCGGGGAGCTGTTTTTT; len: 15; abundance: few; v_gene: TRBV10-2; j_gene: TRBJ2-2; d_gene: TRBD2
CDR3aa: CASSYRAGPSEQFF; CDR3nt: TGTGCCAGCAGTTACCGGGCCGGACCCAGCGAGCAGTTCTTC; len: 14; abundance: .; v_gene: TRBV6-6; j_gene: TRBJ2-1; d_gene: .
CDR3aa: CASRQFRGSSYEQYF; CDR3nt: TGTGCCAGCAGGCAGTTCAGGGGGAGCTCCTACGAGCAGTACTTC; len: 15; abundance: .; v_gene: TRBV11-2; j_gene: TRBJ2-7; d_gene: TRBD1
CDR3aa: CASSPAGTGYGYTF; CDR3nt: TGTGCCAGCAGCCCAGCCGGGACAGGATATGGCTACACCTTC; len: 14; abundance: .; v_gene: TRBV6-6; j_gene: TRBJ1-2; d_gene: TRBD1
CDR3aa: CASGLVGLGYGYTF; CDR3nt: TGTGCCAGCGGTCTGGTGGGTTTAGGCTATGGCTACACCTTC; len: 14; abundance: .; v_gene: TRBV5-4; j_gene: TRBJ1-2; d_gene: .
CDR3aa: CASSLDAGGPTGELFF; CDR3nt: TGTGCCAGCAGCTTAGATGCGGGGGGGCCAACCGGGGAGCTGTTTTTT; len: 16; abundance: .; v_gene: TRBV7-9; j_gene: TRBJ2-2; d_gene: TRBD2
CDR3aa: CASSQDHNLSGNTIYF; CDR3nt: TGCGCCAGCAGCCAAGACCATAACCTCTCTGGAAACACCATATATTTT; len: 16; abundance: .; v_gene: TRBV4-1; j_gene: TRBJ1-3; d_gene: .
CDR3aa: CASSPTTGYNSPLHF; CDR3nt: TGTGCCAGCAGCCCAACCACTGGCTATAATTCACCCCTCCACTTT; len: 15; abundance: .; v_gene: TRBV9; j_gene: TRBJ1-6; d_gene: .
CDR3aa: CASSPGTGQYYEQYF; CDR3nt: TGTGCCAGCAGCCCCGGAACCGGACAGTACTACGAGCAGTACTTC; len: 15; abundance: medium-sized; v_gene: TRBV7-2; j_gene: TRBJ2-7; d_gene: .
CDR3aa: CASTLGQLNYGYTF; CDR3nt: TGTGCCAGTACCCTGGGACAGCTAAACTATGGCTACACCTTC; len: 14; abundance: .; v_gene: TRBV19; j_gene: TRBJ1-2; d_gene: TRBD1
CDR3aa: CASRPGGRGTDTQYF; CDR3nt: TGCGCCAGCAGACCGGGGGGCCGGGGCACAGATACGCAGTATTTT; len: 15; abundance: once; v_gene: TRBV5-1; j_gene: TRBJ2-3; d_gene: .